The subject of this entry is one TCR beta chain. This clone was observed a few times. This receptor's antigen is unknown. No base quality values were provided; no much bigger clone lies one nucleotide off. Enrollment in ICON was initiated in early 2016, and the last patient was enrolled in 2018. In a subcohort of 70 to 95 patients, fresh tumor and matched uninvolved tissue were collected for in-depth immune analyses, with TCR sequencing among those analyses. TCR sequencing was performed on DNA isolated from bulk tissue, without cell sorting. This specimen comes from a study of tumor-infiltrating lymphocytes in localized non-small cell lung cancer (dated by TCRdb to about 2021). About the investigation overall: Several histologies were represented in the cohort, which also included both smokers and never-smokers as well as patients whose samples were collected after neoadjuvant chemotherapy. The overall ICON cohort comprised approximately 150 surgical patients with localized non-small cell lung cancer whose tumors were resected. TCR sequencing was one of several integrated assays, alongside flow cytometry, multiplex immunofluorescence, RNA-seq, exome sequencing and proteomics, applied to the same patients. For 45 to 70 patients, immunoSEQ T-cell fraction was compared between paired tumor and uninvolved lung. Each patient contributed resected tumor tissue and uninvolved lung tissue from the same patient, described as non-adjacent to the tumor.

Measured from the cysteine to the phenylalanine, the CDR3 is 12 residues long. Only CDR3 DNA is held: 36 bases, read in frame from base 1. V is trimmed back by 9 bases and J by 4 bases, and the junction contains 4 bases that no gene match accounts for. The germline V gene yields ENHRY for CDR1 and SYGVKD for CDR2. The T-cell fraction in tumor and uninvolved lung tissue was provided by TCR sequencing with the immunoSEQ assay. The original methods were these. For survival analysis, patients were divided into high (upper tertile) and low (lower two tertiles) T-cell fraction groups, which were compared by log-rank test. A signed-rank test was used to test paired tumor versus uninvolved lung differences in T-cell fraction. The table comes from immuneACCESS by way of TCRdb, which keeps in-frame sequences with V and J called. Part of the clones is missing from these tables; in studies checked, under half for an unresolved V gene and the rest for unknown reasons. V, J and clone size reflect that table, while D and trimming were determined from the DNA. The sample table holds 9,500 to 15,000 clones, of which less than 90% were seen once. The ten largest account for roughly 12% of the sample.

What the work shows at the level of the full study, not this receptor alone: The TCR-derived T-cell fraction showed no difference between the flow cytometry-defined immunotypes IM1 (good prognosis) and IM2 (poor prognosis). In line with immunofluorescence CD3 counts, TCRbeta sequencing supported higher T cell infiltration in tumors compared with uninvolved lung tissue. Tumor T-cell fraction from TCR sequencing was not associated with recurrence-free survival (p = 0.61). Because different assays used different pieces of the same tissue, intratumor heterogeneity could not be separated from technical variation. Assay coverage differed among patients according to how much tissue was available, so only a subset of the cohort had TCR sequencing.

This TCR derives from a human donor with non-small cell lung cancer. The rearrangement joined TRBV10-3 to TRBJ2-7; TRBD1 aligns with 9 central bases. The sample comprised lung tumor tissue. The CDR3 has the sequence CAMGDRAYEQYF. The DNA is TGTGCCATGGGGGACAGGGCTTACGAGCAGTACTTC.